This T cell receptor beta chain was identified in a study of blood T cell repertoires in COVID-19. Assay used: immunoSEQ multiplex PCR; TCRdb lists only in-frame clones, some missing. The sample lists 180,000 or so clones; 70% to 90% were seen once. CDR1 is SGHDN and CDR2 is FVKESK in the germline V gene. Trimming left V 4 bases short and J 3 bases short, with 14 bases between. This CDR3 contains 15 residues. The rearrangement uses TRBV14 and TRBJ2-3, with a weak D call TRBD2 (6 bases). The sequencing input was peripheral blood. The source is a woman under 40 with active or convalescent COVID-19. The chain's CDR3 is CASSPFGGRTDTQYF. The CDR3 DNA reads TGTGCCAGCAGCCCCTTTGGAGGGAGGACAGATACGCAGTATTTT.